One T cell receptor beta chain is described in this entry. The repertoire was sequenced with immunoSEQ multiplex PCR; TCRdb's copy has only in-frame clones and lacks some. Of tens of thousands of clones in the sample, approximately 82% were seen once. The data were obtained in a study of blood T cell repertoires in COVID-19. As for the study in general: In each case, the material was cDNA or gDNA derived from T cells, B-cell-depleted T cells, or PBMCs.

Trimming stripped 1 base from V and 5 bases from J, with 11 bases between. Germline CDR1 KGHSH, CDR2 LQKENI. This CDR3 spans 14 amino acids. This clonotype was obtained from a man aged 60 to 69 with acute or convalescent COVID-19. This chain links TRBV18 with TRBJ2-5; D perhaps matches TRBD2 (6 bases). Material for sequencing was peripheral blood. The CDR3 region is CASSPQPAGETQYF. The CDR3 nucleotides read TGTGCCAGCTCACCACAACCGGCGGGGGAGACCCAGTACTTC.